A single sample is the source of the 23 T cell receptor beta chains below, sequenced in a study of blood T cell repertoires in COVID-19. The repertoire was sequenced with immunoSEQ multiplex PCR; TCRdb's copy has only in-frame clones and lacks some. The data hold roughly 39,000 clones, with 65% to 90% observed a single time. Material: peripheral blood. The origin of the receptors is a human donor in a cohort sampled during active COVID-19.

This chain uses TRBV21-1 with TRBJ2-7; the listed D gene, TRBD2, was not tested against the DNA. TRBV21-1 is a listed pseudogene. This CDR3 contains 14 residues. The chain's CDR3 is CASSKGRDFYEQYF. The CDR3 nucleotides read TGTGCCAGCAGCAAAGGCCGGGACTTCTACGAGCAGTACTTC.

V and J are TRBV2 and TRBJ2-7, with 12 bases identical to TRBD1. The V and J ends lost 6 bases and 5 bases, in that order; junction bases with no gene match: 5. This CDR3 is 14 amino acids long. Germline CDR1 is SNHLY and CDR2 is FYNNEI. The DNA of the CDR3 is TGTGCCAGCAGGGACGGGACAGGGGGCAACGAGCAGTACTTC. It yields the protein CASRDGTGGNEQYF.

This chain connects TRBV9 to TRBJ1-3, with D possibly TRBD1 on 5 matching bases. The CDR3 is made up of 15 amino acids. The ends were cut back, 1 base at V and 4 bases at J, with 12 bases in the middle. The germline V gene has CDR1 SGDLS and CDR2 YYNGEE. The CDR3 loop is CASSVHQGQGNTIYF. The CDR3 coding sequence is TGTGCCAGCAGCGTACACCAGGGCCAAGGAAACACCATATATTTT.

This sequence joins TRBV19 and TRBJ2-7; 10 positions agree with TRBD2. Germline V gene data show CDR1 as LNHDA and CDR2 as SQIVND (reference sequence). V shed 4 bases and J 3 bases; nucleotides not matched to a gene: 6. The length of the CDR3 is 15 residues. CDR3 coding DNA: TGTGCCAGTAGTACCTTAGCGGGGGGCGGCTACGAGCAGTACTTC. It codes for CASSTLAGGGYEQYF.

The chain recombines TRBV29-1 with TRBJ2-3; weak D call: TRBD1 (6 bases). The germline V and J ends were trimmed by 2 bases and 3 bases, with 18 bases remaining between them. The germline V gene has CDR1 SQVTM and CDR2 ANQGSEA. This CDR3 has 16 residues. CDR3 DNA sequence: TGCAGCGTTGAAAGATCAGCAGGGGTTGGGACAGATACGCAGTATTTT. Amino acid sequence: CSVERSAGVGTDTQYF.

The count of this clone is one. V is TRBV21-1 and J is TRBJ2-2; the D call in the table, TRBD1, was not verified against the DNA. TRBV21-1 counts as a pseudogene. The CDR3 has 16 amino acids. DNA of the CDR3: TGTGCCAGCAGCAAAGGTTCGGGACAGGGACCCGGGGAGCTGTTTTTT. This gives the protein CASSKGSGQGPGELFF.

The CDR3 sequence: CASSAIAGQSNSPLHF. CDR3 bases: TGTGCCAGCAGCGCCATTGCGGGACAGAGTAATTCACCCCTCCACTTT. The gene calls are TRBV5-4 and TRBJ1-6; TRBD1 aligns across 7 bases. CDR1 and CDR2 from the germline V gene are SGHNT and YYREEE (reference sequence). This CDR3 is built from 16 residues. V shed 4 bases and J 6 bases; nucleotides not matched to a gene: 10. The full variable domain, with the rest looked up from reference TRBV5-4 and TRBJ1-6, is ETGVTQSPTHLIKTRGQQVTLRCSSQSGHNTVSWYQQALGQGPQFIFQYYREEENGRGNFPPRFSGLQFPNYSSELNVNALELDDSALYLCASSAIAGQSNSPLHFGNGTRLTVT.

This rearrangement joins TRBV3-1 (or the pseudogene TRBV3-2) to TRBJ1-2; 7 bases match TRBD1. From germline, CDR1 is LGHDT and CDR2 YNNKEL (reference sequence). This CDR3 is 14 amino acids long. V dropped 0 bases and J dropped 7; count of bases not matched to a gene: 5. The CDR3 sequence is CASSQEGQYRGYTF. The CDR3 bases are TGTGCCAGCAGCCAAGAGGGACAGTATCGTGGCTACACCTTC.

This clone showed up just a few times. The V call is TRBV7-3, the J call TRBJ1-1, with D perhaps matching TRBD1 (5 bases). This CDR3 contains 16 residues. Germline loops: CDR1 SGHTA, CDR2 FQGTGA. V lost 2 bases, J lost 4 bases, and 17 bases lay in between. CDR3 loop: CASSLGRGPSGTEAFF. In DNA form, the CDR3 reads TGTGCCAGCAGCTTAGGGCGGGGCCCCTCGGGCACTGAAGCTTTCTTT.

In this sample, this clone turned up a few times. The chain is built from TRBV9 and TRBJ2-2; no clear D. V lost 3 bases and J 0 bases, leaving 6 bases between the germline ends. CDR3 length equals 14 residues. The germline V gene encodes CDR1 SGDLS and CDR2 YYNGEE. CDR3 in amino acids: CASSETSNTGELFF. CDR3 nucleotides: TGTGCCAGCAGCGAGACTTCGAACACCGGGGAGCTGTTTTTT.

The chain couples TRBV7-9 to TRBJ2-1, with TRBD1 matching over 7 bases. The J segment lost 4 bases and the V segment lost 5 bases, leaving 2 bases of the junction unmatched. The length of the CDR3 is 13 residues. Germline V CDR1 and CDR2: SEHNR, FQNEAQ (reference sequence). CDR3 protein: CASSRDSYNEQFF. In DNA, the CDR3 is TGTGCCAGCAGCCGGGACAGTTACAATGAGCAGTTCTTC. The variable domain in full, with the rest retrieved from reference TRBV7-9 and TRBJ2-1, is DTGVSQNPRHKITKRGQNVTFRCDPISEHNRLYWYRQTLGQGPEFLTYFQNEAQLEKSRLLSDRFSAERPKGSFSTLEIQRTEQGDSAMYLCASSRDSYNEQFFGPGTRLTVL.

V gene TRBV14 combines with J gene TRBJ2-1, with D tentatively TRBD2 (6 bases). The V gene lost 3 bases and the J gene lost 7 bases, with 16 bases spanning the gap. Germline CDR1 reads SGHDN; CDR2 reads FVKESK. This CDR3 region has 15 residues. CDR3 protein: CASSHPGTSKNEQFF. The CDR3 nucleotides are TGTGCCAGCAGCCATCCCGGTACTAGCAAGAATGAGCAGTTCTTC. Looking up the rest from reference TRBV14 and TRBJ2-1 gives the full variable domain: EAGVTQFPSHSVIEKGQTVTLRCDPISGHDNLYWYRRVMGKEIKFLLHFVKESKQDESGMPNNRFLAERTGGTYSTLKVQPAELEDSGVYFCASSHPGTSKNEQFFGPGTRLTVL.

The chain has TRBV27 and TRBJ2-1; 10 nucleotides match TRBD1. From germline, CDR1 is MNHEY and CDR2 SMNVEV (reference sequence). This CDR3 contains 19 residues. V dropped 5 bases and J dropped 0; count of bases not matched to a gene: 13. In DNA form, the CDR3 reads TGTGCCAGCAGTCCCGGGACAGGGGTCGGGGGGAGCTCCTACAATGAGCAGTTCTTC. Its translation: CASSPGTGVGGSSYNEQFF.

The gene calls are TRBV6-5 and TRBJ2-5, with TRBD2 identical over 8 bases. Germline CDR1 is MNHEY and CDR2 is SVGAGI. V was clipped by 8 bases and J by 5 bases; unmatched bases: 10. The CDR3 spans 14 residues. CDR3 residues: CASEAQRGGETQYF. CDR3 nucleotides: TGTGCCAGCGAGGCTCAACGGGGGGGGGAGACCCAGTACTTC.

This sequence joins TRBV30 and TRBJ1-4; no clear D. The CDR3 extends over 11 amino acids. Germline CDR1 is GTSNPN and CDR2 is SVGIG (reference sequence). Trimming stripped 0 bases from V and 8 bases from J, with 4 bases between. The CDR3 reads CAWSVSEKLFF. The CDR3 DNA follows: TGTGCCTGGAGTGTAAGCGAAAAACTGTTTTTT.

The CDR3 sequence is CASSAQGLAGAGEQYF. The CDR3 nucleotides are TGTGCCAGCAGCGCTCAGGGACTAGCGGGAGCCGGCGAGCAGTACTTC. The J gene is TRBJ2-7, the V gene TRBV9, with 14 bases that match TRBD2. The CDR3 totals 16 residues. Germline CDR1 and CDR2: SGDLS and YYNGEE. The trim removed 3 bases at V and 6 bases at J, leaving 8 bases unmatched.

The chain combines TRBV27 with TRBJ2-1; a possible D gene is TRBD2 (5 bases). The CDR3 has 14 amino acids. Trimming stripped 2 bases from V and 7 bases from J, with 12 bases between. Per germline, CDR1 MNHEY and CDR2 SMNVEV (reference sequence). The CDR3 DNA reads TGTGCCAGCAGTTTAAATGAGGGTAGGAATGAGCAGTTCTTC. The encoded protein is CASSLNEGRNEQFF.

This clone was detected a few times. This chain connects TRBV10-3 to TRBJ1-1; TRBD1 matches 7 bases. In germline, CDR1 is ENHRY, CDR2 SYGVKD. J lost 5 bases, V lost 6 bases, and 3 bases had no gene match. The CDR3 is made up of 12 amino acids. The CDR3 nucleotides are TGTGCCATCAGAGACAGGGAGACTGAAGCTTTCTTT. Residues: CAIRDRETEAFF.

Turning to this clone: The junction and the germline gene differ at one end; a read error may be behind it. This rearrangement joins TRBV7-9 to TRBJ2-5; no firm D call. The CDR3 runs to 13 residues. CDR1 is SEHNR, CDR2 FQNEAQ, per germline (reference sequence). CDR3: CASRRDPQVTQYF. For the CDR3, the DNA is TGTGCCAGCAGAAGAGATCCCCAAGTGACCCAGTACTTC.

The chain uses TRBV2 and TRBJ1-1; no clear D gene. In germline, CDR1 is SNHLY, CDR2 FYNNEI. The V end lost 4 bases, the J end lost 2 bases, and 11 bases lay between the germline ends. This CDR3 has 14 amino acids. The CDR3 DNA is TGTGCCAGCAGTGCTCTACAGTTCAACACTGAAGCTTTCTTT. Amino acid sequence: CASSALQFNTEAFF.

The V and J genes are TRBV6-6 and TRBJ1-6; tentatively, D is TRBD1 (5 bases). The germline V gene encodes CDR1 MNHNY and CDR2 SVGAGI (reference sequence). Trimming pared 4 bases from V and 1 base from J, leaving 11 bases between. The CDR3 consists of 16 residues. The CDR3 nucleotides are TGTGCCAGCAGTTTCCCCGGACATTCCTATAATTCACCCCTCCACTTT. This codes for CASSFPGHSYNSPLHF.

Note on this clone: Sequence at one end of the junction differs from germline and may be a read error. The chain employs TRBV7-7 and TRBJ2-1, with TRBD2 matching 8 bases. Germline values: CDR1 SSHAT, CDR2 FNYEAQ (reference sequence). The CDR3 extends over 15 amino acids. CDR3 in amino acids: CASSSGRSWGNEQFF. In DNA form, the CDR3 reads TGTGCTAGCAGCAGCGGGAGAAGTTGGGGGAATGAGCAGTTCTTC. Full variable domain (remainder filled in from reference TRBV7-7 and TRBJ2-1): GAGVSQSPRYKVTKRGQDVTLRCDPISSHATLYWYQQALGQGPEFLTYFNYEAQPDKSGLPSDRFSAERPEGSISTLTIQRTEQRDSAMYRCASSSGRSWGNEQFFGPGTRLTVL.

The CDR3: CASSDPFGGLNEKLFF. CDR3 bases: TGTGCCAGCAGCGACCCGTTTGGGGGCTTGAATGAAAAACTGTTTTTT. The J gene is TRBJ1-4, the V gene TRBV9; D is perhaps TRBD1 (6 bases). Trimming pared 3 bases from V and 5 bases from J, leaving 17 bases between. CDR3 size: 16 residues. Germline assignment: CDR1 SGDLS and CDR2 YYNGEE.